The 2 T cell receptor beta chains below were found in one sample sequenced in a study of OX40 agonist ivuxolimab in advanced cancers. TCRdb keeps only in-frame clones here, not all; method: immunoSEQ multiplex PCR. The sample holds around 70,000 clones, under 95% seen once. This specimen consisted of CD4+ or CD8+ T cells sorted from blood, obtained in a trial of the OX40 agonist ivuxolimab. These receptor sequences come from an adult with an advanced solid tumor such as melanoma, head and neck, liver or kidney cancer.

CDR3 coding DNA: TGTGCCACCAGAAAGACACCAAGGATAGAGACCCAGTACTTC. Translation: CATRKTPRIETQYF. This chain links TRBV15 with TRBJ2-5; D is unresolved. V was clipped by 6 bases and J by 4 bases, with 15 bases between them. Germline CDR1 reads LNHNV; CDR2 reads YYDKDF (reference sequence). The CDR3 extends over 14 amino acids.

The chain is built from TRBV4-1 and TRBJ1-5; D ambiguous. Trimming shortened V by 1 base and J by 0 bases, and 7 bases separated the two germline ends. Per germline, CDR1 MGHRA and CDR2 YSYEKL. The CDR3 extends over 15 amino acids. Written as DNA, the CDR3 is TGCGCCAGCAGCCAAGTAGACGGTAGCAATCAGCCCCAGCATTTT. Its protein product is CASSQVDGSNQPQHF.